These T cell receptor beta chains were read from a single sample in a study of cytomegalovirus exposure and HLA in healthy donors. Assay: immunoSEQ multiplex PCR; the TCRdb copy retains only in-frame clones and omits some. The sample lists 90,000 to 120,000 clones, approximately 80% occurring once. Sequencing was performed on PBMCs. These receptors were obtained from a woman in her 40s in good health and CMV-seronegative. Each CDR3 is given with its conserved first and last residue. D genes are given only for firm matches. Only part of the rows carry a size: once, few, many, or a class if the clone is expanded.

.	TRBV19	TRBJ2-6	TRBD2	TGTGCCAGTAGTAGGACTAGCGGGAGGCTAAGTGGGGCCAACGTCCTGACTTTC	CASSRTSGRLSGANVLTF
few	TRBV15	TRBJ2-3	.	TGTGCCACCAGTCCACTACGAGATACGCAGTATTTT	CATSPLRDTQYF
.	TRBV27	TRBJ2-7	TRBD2	TGTGCCAGCAGTTTATTTCCAGCGGGAGGGAAGGTCGACGAGCAGTACTTC	CASSLFPAGGKVDEQYF
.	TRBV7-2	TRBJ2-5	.	TGTGCCAGCAGCTTAGTTTCCGGGCAAGAGACCCAGTACTTC	CASSLVSGQETQYF
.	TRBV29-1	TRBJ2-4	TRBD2	TGCAGCGCCGGGACTAGCGGGAGAAAAAACATTCAGTACTTC	CSAGTSGRKNIQYF
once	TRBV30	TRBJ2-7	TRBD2	TGTGCCTGGAGTAGGGGACTAGCGGCGGTACGCGAGCAGTACTTC	CAWSRGLAAVREQYF
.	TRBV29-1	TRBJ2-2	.	TGCAGCGGCCGACAGTCGAACACCGGGGAGCTGTTTTTT	CSGRQSNTGELFF
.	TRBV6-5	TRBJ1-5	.	TGTGCCAGCGGCCAAGGGGGCAATCAGCCCCAGCATTTT	CASGQGGNQPQHF
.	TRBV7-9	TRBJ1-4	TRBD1	TGTTCCAGCAGCTCCCGGGACAGGGGCGGCAGTAATGAAAAACTGTTTTTT	CSSSSRDRGGSNEKLFF
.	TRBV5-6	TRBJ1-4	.	TGTGCCAGCAGCTTATATGGCGGGCGCGCTGAAAAACTGTTTTTT	CASSLYGGRAEKLFF
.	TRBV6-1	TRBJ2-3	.	TGTGCCAGCAGTGAGGCTAGCACAGATACGCAGTATTTT	CASSEASTDTQYF
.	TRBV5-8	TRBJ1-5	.	TGTGCCAGCAGCCAACCCGGGCAGAGGGTGGATCAGCCCCAGCATTTT	CASSQPGQRVDQPQHF
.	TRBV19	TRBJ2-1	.	TGTGCCAGTAGCCCATCCCGTCGCGGGGGCGAGCAGTTCTTC	CASSPSRRGGEQFF
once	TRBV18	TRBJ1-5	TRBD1	TGTGCCAGCTCACCAGGGACAGGTAACTTCAATCAGCCCCAGCATTTT	CASSPGTGNFNQPQHF
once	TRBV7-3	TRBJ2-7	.	TGTGCCAGCAGTTTCGGACTGTCCTACGAGCAGTACTTC	CASSFGLSYEQYF
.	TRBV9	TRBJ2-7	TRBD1	TGTGCCAGCAGCGTTGCCGACAGGGGGCTTGACGAGCAGTACTTC	CASSVADRGLDEQYF